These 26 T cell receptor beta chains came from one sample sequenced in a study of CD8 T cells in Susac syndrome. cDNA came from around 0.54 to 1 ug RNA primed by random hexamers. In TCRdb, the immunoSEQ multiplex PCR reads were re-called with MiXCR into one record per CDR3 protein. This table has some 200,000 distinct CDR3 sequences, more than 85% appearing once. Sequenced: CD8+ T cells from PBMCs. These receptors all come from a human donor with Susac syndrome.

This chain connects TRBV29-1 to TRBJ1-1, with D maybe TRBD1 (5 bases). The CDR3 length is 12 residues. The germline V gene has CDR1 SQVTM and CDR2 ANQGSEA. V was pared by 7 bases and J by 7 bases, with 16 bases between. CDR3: CSATGTALEAFF. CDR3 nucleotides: TGCAGCGCCACCGGGACGGCTCTTGAAGCTTTCTTT.

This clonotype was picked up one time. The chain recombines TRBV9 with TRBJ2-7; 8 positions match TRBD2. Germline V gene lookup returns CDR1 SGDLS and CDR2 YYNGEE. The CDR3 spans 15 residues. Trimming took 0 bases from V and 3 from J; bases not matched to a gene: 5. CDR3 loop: CASSVGGGQNYEQYF. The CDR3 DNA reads TGTGCCAGCAGCGTAGGCGGGGGGCAGAACTACGAGCAGTACTTC.

CDR3 coding DNA: TGCGCCAGCAGCCAAGTTCACCCCCCCTCGGGGCCCCAGCATTTT. Encoded protein: CASSQVHPPSGPQHF. The chain recombines TRBV4-1 with TRBJ1-5; D unresolved. The V end lost 1 base, the J end lost 9 bases, and 16 bases lay between the germline ends. Germline CDR1 is MGHRA and CDR2 is YSYEKL. The CDR3 consists of 15 residues.

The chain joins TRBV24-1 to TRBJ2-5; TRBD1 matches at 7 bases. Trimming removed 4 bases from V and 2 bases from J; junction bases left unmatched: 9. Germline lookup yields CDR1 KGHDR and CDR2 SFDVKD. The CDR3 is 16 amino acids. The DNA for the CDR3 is TGTGCCACCAGTGACTTACAGGGGAATGGACAAGAGACCCAGTACTTC. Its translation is CATSDLQGNGQETQYF.

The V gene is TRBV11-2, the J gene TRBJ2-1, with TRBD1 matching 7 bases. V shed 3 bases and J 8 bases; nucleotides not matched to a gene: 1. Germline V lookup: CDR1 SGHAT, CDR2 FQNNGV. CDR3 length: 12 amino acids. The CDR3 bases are TGTGCCAGCAGCTTCGACAGGGATGAGCAGTTCTTC. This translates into CASSFDRDEQFF. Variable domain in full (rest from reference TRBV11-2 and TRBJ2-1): EAGVAQSPRYKIIEKRQSVAFWCNPISGHATLYWYQQILGQGPKLLIQFQNNGVVDDSQLPKDRFSAERLKGVDSTLKIQPAKLEDSAVYLCASSFDRDEQFFGPGTRLTVL.

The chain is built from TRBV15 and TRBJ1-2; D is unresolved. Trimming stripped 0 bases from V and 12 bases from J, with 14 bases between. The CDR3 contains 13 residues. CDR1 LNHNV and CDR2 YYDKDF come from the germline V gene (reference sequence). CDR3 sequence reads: CATSRDHTEPHTF. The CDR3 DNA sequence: TGTGCCACCAGCAGAGATCATACCGAGCCCCACACCTTC. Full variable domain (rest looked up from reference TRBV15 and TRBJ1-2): DAMVIQNPRYQVTQFGKPVTLSCSQTLNHNVMYWYQQKSSQAPKLLFHYYDKDFNNEADTPDNFQSRRPNTSFCFLDIRSPGLGDTAMYLCATSRDHTEPHTFGSGTRLTVV.

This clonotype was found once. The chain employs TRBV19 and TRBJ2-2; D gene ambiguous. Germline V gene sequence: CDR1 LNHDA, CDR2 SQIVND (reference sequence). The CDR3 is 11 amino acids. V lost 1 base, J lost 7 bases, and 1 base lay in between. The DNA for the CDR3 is TGTGCCAGTAGTATAGTCGGGGAGCTGTTTTTT. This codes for CASSIVGELFF. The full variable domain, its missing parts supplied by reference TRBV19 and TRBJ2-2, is DGGITQSPKYLFRKEGQNVTLSCEQNLNHDAMYWYRQDPGQGLRLIYYSQIVNDFQKGDIAEGYSVSREKKESFPLTVTSAQKNPTAFYLCASSIVGELFFGEGSRLTVL.

The CDR3 DNA reads TGTGCCAGCAGGAGAGCACAGGGACGCTACAATGAGCAGTTCTTC. Amino acids: CASRRAQGRYNEQFF. This chain joins TRBV11-2 and TRBJ2-1; possible D gene TRBD1, 6 bases. The length of the CDR3 is 15 residues. In germline, CDR1 is SGHAT, CDR2 FQNNGV. Trimming took 6 bases from V and 3 from J, leaving 15 bases between them.

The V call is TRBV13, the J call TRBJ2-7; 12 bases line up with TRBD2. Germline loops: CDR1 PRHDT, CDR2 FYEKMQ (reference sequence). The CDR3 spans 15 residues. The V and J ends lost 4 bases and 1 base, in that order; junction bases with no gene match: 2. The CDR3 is CASSWTSGVSYEQYF. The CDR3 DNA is TGTGCCAGCAGCTGGACTAGCGGGGTGTCCTACGAGCAGTACTTC.

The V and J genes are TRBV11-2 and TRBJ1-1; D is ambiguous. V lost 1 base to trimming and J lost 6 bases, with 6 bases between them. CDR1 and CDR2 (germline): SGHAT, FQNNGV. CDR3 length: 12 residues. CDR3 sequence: CASSLGRPEAFF. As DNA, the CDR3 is TGTGCCAGCAGCTTAGGGCGACCTGAAGCTTTCTTT.

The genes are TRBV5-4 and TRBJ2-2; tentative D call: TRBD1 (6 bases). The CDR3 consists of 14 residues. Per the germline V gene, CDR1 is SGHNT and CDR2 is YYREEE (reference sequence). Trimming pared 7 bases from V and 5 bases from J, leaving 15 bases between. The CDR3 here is CASGTIGRTGELFF. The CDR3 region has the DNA TGTGCCAGCGGGACAATTGGACGGACCGGGGAGCTGTTTTTT.

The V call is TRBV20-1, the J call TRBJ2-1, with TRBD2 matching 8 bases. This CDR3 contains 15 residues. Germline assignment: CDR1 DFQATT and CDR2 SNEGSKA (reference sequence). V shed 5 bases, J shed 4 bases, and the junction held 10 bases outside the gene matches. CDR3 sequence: CSAVPGTRIYNEQFF. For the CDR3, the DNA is TGCAGTGCTGTCCCCGGGACTAGAATTTACAATGAGCAGTTCTTC.

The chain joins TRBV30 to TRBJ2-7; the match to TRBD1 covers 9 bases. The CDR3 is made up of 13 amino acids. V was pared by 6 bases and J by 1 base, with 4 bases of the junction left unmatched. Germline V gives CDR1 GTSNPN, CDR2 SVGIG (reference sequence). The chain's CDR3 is CACRDRESYEQYF. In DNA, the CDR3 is TGTGCCTGCCGGGACAGGGAGTCCTACGAGCAGTACTTC.

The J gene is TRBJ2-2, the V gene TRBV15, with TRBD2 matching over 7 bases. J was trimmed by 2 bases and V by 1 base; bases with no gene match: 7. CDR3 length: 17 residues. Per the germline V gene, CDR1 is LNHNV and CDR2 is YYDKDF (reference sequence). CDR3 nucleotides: TGTGCCACCAGCAGAGTGCTCCTAGCGGATAACACCGGGGAGCTGTTTTTT. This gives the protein CATSRVLLADNTGELFF.

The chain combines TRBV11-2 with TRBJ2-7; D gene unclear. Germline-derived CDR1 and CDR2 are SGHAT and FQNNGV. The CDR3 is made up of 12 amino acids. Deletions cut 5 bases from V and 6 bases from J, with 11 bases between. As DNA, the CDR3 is TGTGCCAGCAGCCCATACTCAGGCGAGCAGTACTTC. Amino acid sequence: CASSPYSGEQYF. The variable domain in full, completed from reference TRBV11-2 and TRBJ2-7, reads EAGVAQSPRYKIIEKRQSVAFWCNPISGHATLYWYQQILGQGPKLLIQFQNNGVVDDSQLPKDRFSAERLKGVDSTLKIQPAKLEDSAVYLCASSPYSGEQYFGPGTRLTVT.

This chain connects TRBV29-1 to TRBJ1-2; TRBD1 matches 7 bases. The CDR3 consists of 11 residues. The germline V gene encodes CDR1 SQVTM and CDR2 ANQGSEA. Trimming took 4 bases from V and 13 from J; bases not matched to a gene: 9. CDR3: CSVGDRVAVTF. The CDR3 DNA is TGCAGCGTTGGCGACAGGGTGGCCGTCACCTTC.

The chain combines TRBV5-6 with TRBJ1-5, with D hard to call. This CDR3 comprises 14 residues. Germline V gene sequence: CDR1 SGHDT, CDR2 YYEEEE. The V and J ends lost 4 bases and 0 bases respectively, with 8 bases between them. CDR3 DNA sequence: TGTGCCAGCAGCATACAACCTAGCAATCAGCCCCAGCATTTT. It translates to CASSIQPSNQPQHF. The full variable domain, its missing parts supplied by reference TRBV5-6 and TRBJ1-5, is DAGVTQSPTHLIKTRGQQVTLRCSPKSGHDTVSWYQQALGQGPQFIFQYYEEEERQRGNFPDRFSGHQFPNYSSELNVNALLLGDSALYLCASSIQPSNQPQHFGDGTRLSIL.

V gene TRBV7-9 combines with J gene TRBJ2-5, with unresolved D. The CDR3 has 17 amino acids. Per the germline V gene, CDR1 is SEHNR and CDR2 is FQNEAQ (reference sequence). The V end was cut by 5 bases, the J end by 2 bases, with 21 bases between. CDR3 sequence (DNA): TGTGCCAGCAGCACACCCCACGAAGTCGGCAGTCAAGAGACCCAGTACTTC. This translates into CASSTPHEVGSQETQYF.

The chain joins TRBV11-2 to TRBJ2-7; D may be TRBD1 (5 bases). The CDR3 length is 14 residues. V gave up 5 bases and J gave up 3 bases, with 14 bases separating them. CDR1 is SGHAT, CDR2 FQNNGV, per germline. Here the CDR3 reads CASSPTGHFYEQYF. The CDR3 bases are TGTGCCAGCAGCCCAACAGGACACTTCTACGAGCAGTACTTC.

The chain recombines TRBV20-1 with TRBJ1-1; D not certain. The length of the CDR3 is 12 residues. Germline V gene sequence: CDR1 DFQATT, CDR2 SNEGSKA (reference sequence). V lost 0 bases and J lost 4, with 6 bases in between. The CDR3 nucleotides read TGCAGTGCTAGAGAGGGCCGCACTGAAGCTTTCTTT. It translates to CSAREGRTEAFF.

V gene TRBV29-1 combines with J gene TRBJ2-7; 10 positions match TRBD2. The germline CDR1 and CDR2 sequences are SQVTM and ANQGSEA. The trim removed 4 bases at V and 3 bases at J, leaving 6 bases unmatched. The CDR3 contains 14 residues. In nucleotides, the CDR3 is TGCAGCGTTGGAGGGACTAGCGAGAGCTACGAGCAGTACTTC. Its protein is CSVGGTSESYEQYF.

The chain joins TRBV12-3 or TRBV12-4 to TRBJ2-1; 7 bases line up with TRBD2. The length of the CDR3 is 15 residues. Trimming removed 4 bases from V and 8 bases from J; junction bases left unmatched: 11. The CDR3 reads CASSSGLREPHEQFF. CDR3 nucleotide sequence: TGTGCCAGCAGTTCGGGACTACGTGAACCCCATGAGCAGTTCTTC.

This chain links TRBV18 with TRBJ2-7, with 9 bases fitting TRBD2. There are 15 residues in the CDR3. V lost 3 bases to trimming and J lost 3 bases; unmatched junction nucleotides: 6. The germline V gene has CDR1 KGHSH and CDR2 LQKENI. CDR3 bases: TGTGCCAGCTCACCGGGAGCGGGGGGCCTCTACGAGCAGTACTTC. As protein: CASSPGAGGLYEQYF.

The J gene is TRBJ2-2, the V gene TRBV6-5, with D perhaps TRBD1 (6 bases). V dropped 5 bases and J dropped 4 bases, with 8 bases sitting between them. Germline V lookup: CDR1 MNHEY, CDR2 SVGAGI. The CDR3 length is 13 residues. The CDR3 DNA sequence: TGTGCCAGCAGTAGGACAGTCACCGGGGAGCTGTTTTTT. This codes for CASSRTVTGELFF.

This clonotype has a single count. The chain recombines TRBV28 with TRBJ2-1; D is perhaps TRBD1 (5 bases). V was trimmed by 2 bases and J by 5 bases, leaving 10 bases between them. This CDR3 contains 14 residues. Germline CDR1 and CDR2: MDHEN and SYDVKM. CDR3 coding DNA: TGTGCCAGCAGTTTAGGGGCTGAGGACAATGAGCAGTTCTTC. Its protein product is CASSLGAEDNEQFF.

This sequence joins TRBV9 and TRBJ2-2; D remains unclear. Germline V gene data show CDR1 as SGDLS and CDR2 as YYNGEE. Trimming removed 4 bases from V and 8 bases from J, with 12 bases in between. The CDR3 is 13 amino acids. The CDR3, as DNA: TGTGCCAGCAGCTCCCGGTTAAGTGGGGAGCTGTTTTTT. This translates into CASSSRLSGELFF.